Below are 3 T cell receptor beta chains sequenced from a single sample in a study of T-cell memory formation after mild COVID-19. A single record per CDR3 protein comes from TCRdb applying MiXCR to the 5' RACE reads. The repertoire consists of some 350,000 distinct CDR3 sequences, with roughly 13% occurring once and the leading ten covering over 20%. The sample consisted of PBMCs or a T cell subset sorted from them (not recorded which). The receptors here all came from a man between 18 and 35 years old who had mild COVID-19 (a few samples of this study predate the infection). Cell type and time point are not known.

Concerning this clonotype itself: A read error may explain this, as a much larger clone is one base away. Because it lacks the conserved phenylalanine or tryptophan at the end, this CDR3 is likely a read error. The V and J genes are TRBV5-1 and TRBJ2-1, with TRBD2 as a possible D gene (6 bases). Trimming removed 6 bases from V and 8 bases from J, with 21 bases in between. Germline V gene lookup returns CDR1 SGHRS and CDR2 YFSETQ. The CDR3 length is 15 residues. The CDR3 DNA sequence: TGCGCCAGCACCCGTCGGGGGACGACCATGGATGAGCAGTTCATC. Encoded protein: CASTRRGTTMDEQFI.

V gene TRBV6-6 combines with J gene TRBJ2-3; 10 bases are a match to TRBD2. The CDR3 loop spans 17 amino acids. Germline CDR1 reads MNHNY; CDR2 reads SVGAGI (reference sequence). V trimming: 6 bases; J trimming: 1 base; junction bases outside the gene matches: 10. CDR3 coding DNA: TGTGCCAGCAGCACCATCCGCCTAGCGGGGGGCACAGATACGCAGTATTTT. It is translated as CASSTIRLAGGTDTQYF.

V is TRBV4-3 and J is TRBJ2-3; 7 nucleotides agree with TRBD2. The CDR3 length is 14 residues. The germline V gene encodes CDR1 LGHNA and CDR2 YSLEER. J was trimmed by 3 bases and V by 2 bases; bases with no gene match: 2. Here the CDR3 DNA reads TGCGCCAGCAGCCAAATCGGGGGGACAGATACGCAGTATTTT. This translates into CASSQIGGTDTQYF.